The sequence of this T cell receptor (beta chain) was determined in a study of cytomegalovirus exposure and HLA in healthy donors. The study, taken as a whole, reports: Later genetic work tied a missense DCLRE1C variant to beta-chain V and J trimming.

About this clone: The target antigen is unknown.

Whereas donors were nominally healthy upon sampling, unrecorded immune exposures were probable. Use of 60 Vbeta and 13 Jbeta primers characterized the PCR. In the source study's methods: Among the unique TCR beta chains that a later analysis counted, around 72 million in all, around 11 million were shared. Data came from immunoSEQ multiplex PCR; TCRdb stores just in-frame clones and leaves some out. V, J and clone size reflect that table, while D and trimming were determined from the DNA. This table has 65,000 or so clones, less than 70% appearing once. Germline V gives CDR1 KGHSH, CDR2 LQKENI. Trimming took 5 bases from V and 0 from J, leaving 5 bases between them. This CDR3 is 14 amino acids long.

The sample taken for sequencing was PBMCs. The clonotype was recovered from a man aged 25-45 years in good health and CMV-seronegative. The gene calls are TRBV18 and TRBJ1-6; D is ambiguous. The CDR3 here is CASSSSSYNSPLHF. The CDR3 coding sequence is TGTGCCAGCTCATCCAGCTCCTATAATTCACCCCTCCACTTT.